The following is a T cell receptor beta chain sequence with its context. Antigen specificity is unknown. The data were obtained in a study of shared clonotypes between healthy human individuals. The study, taken as a whole, reports: The sampled material consisted only of blood, and tissue repertoires are likely to differ.

The assay was immunoSEQ multiplex PCR, and TCRdb's table has in-frame clones only and misses some. The data show roughly 680,000 clones, 72% seen once. V was shortened by 3 bases and J by 0 bases, with 13 bases between the two germline ends. The CDR3 sequence is 17 residues long. In germline, CDR1 is SGHRS, CDR2 YFSETQ. The specimen sequenced was memory CD4+ T cells sorted from blood. The subset is: CD45RA-negative fraction. The V call is TRBV5-1, the J call TRBJ2-6; no reliable D call. The source is a woman under 40 in good health. CDR3 nucleotide sequence: TGCGCCAGCAGCTCCGGATTTGAACACTCTGGGGCCAACGTCCTGACTTTC. It codes for CASSSGFEHSGANVLTF.